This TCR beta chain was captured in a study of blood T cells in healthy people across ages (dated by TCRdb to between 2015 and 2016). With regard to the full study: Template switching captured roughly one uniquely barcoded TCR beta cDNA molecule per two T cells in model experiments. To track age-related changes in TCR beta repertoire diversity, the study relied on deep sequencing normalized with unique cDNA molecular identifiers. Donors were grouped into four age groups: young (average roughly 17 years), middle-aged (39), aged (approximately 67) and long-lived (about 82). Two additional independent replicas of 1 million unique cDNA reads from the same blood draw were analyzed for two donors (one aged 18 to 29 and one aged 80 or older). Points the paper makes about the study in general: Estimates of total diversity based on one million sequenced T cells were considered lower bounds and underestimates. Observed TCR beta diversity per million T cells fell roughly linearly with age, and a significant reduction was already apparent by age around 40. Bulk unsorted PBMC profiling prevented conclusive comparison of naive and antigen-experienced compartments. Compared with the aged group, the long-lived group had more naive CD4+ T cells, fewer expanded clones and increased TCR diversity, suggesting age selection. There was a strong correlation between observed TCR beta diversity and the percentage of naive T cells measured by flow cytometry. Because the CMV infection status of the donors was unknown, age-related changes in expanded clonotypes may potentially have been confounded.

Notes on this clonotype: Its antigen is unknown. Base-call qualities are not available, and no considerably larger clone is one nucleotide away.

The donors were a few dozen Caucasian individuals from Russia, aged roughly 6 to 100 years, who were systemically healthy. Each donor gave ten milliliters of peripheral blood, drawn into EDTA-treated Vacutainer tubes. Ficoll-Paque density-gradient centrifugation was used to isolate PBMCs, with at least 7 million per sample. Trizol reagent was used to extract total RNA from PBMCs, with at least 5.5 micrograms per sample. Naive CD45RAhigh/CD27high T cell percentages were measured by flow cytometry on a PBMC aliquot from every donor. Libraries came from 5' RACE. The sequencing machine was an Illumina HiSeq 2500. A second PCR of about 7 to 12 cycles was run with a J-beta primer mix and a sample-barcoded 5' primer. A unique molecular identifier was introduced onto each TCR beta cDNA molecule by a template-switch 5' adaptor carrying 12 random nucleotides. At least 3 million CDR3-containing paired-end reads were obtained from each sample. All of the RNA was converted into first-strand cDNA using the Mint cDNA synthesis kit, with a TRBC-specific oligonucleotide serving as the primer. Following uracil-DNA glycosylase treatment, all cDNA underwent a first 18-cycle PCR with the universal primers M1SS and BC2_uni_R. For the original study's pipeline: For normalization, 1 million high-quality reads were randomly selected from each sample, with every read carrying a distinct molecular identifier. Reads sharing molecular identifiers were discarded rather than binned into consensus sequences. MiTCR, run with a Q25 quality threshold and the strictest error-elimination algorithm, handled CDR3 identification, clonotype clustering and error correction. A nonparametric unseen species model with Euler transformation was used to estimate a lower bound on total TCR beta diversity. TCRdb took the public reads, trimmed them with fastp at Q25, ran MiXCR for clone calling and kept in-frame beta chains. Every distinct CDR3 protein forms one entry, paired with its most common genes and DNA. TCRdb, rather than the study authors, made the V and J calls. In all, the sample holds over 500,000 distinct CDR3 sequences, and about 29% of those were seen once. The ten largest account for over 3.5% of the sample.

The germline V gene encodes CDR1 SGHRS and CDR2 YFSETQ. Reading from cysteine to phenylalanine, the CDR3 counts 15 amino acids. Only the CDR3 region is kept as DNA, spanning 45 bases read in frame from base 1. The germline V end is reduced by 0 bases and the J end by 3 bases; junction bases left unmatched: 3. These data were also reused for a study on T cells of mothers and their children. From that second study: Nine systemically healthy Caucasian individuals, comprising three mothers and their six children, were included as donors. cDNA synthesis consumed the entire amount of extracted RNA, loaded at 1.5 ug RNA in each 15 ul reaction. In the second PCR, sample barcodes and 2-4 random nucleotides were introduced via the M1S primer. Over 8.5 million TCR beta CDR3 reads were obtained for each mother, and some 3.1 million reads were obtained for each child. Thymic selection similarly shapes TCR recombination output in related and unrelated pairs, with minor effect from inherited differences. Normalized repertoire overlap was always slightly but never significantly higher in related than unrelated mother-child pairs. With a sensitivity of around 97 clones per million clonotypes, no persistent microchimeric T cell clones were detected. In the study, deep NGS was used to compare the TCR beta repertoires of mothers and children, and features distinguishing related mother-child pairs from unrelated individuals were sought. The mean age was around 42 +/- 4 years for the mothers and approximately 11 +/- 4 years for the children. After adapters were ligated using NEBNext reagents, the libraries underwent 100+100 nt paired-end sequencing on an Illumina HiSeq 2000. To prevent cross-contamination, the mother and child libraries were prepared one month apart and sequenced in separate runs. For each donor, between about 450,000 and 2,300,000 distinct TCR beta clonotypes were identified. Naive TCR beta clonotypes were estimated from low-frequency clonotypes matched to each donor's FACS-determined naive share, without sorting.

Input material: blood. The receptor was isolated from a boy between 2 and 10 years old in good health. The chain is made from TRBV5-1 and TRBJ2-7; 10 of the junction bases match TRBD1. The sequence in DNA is TGCGCCAGCAGCTTGGATGACAGGGGGCTCTACGAGCAGTACTTC. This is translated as CASSLDDRGLYEQYF.